This note documents a single T cell receptor (beta chain) sequence. What antigen it recognizes has not been identified. It has no much larger one-base neighbor in the sample; base qualities were not kept. These data belong to a study of beta chain features in type 1 diabetes (dated 2018 in TCRdb). Background on the whole study: No differences in mean age, gender distribution, total cell number or subset yield were found between patients and healthy donors. A total of about 100,000,000 sorted cells were examined across all samples, and RNA yield correlated strongly with the number of cells per subset. In the study, TCRB repertoires of sorted circulating CD4+ T cell subsets from recently diagnosed type 1 diabetes patients were compared with those of matched healthy donors. Naive and central memory subsets were obtained from all 30 or so donors, but regulatory and stem cell-like memory subsets were isolated from only 8 patients and roughly eight healthy donors. What the work shows at the level of the full study, not this receptor alone: Naive, central memory and regulatory TCRB repertoires appeared to be more alike among patients than among healthy donors. Only small numbers of individuals were included in the HLA sub-analyses, which left unresolved whether HLA type had any influence on TCRB rearrangement. PCR may preferentially amplify shorter templates, but because patient and control samples were amplified and corrected together, any resulting skew would affect both groups equally. At VDJ recombination sites, patients with type 1 diabetes made fewer insertions and deleted more nucleotides, a pattern implying thymic rearrangement abnormalities. Type 1 diabetes patients showed a moderate but significant shortening of TCRB CDR3 length in all four CD4+ subsets. Because cDNA was sequenced instead of genomic DNA, highly expressing activated cells could be over-represented, though the groups showed no difference in activation or CD3 levels.

Each donor gave one peripheral blood draw, averaging approximately 120 mL, which was collected into heparinised tubes. Using a panel that included CD45RO, CCR7, CD25, CD127, CD95 and CD27, naive, central memory, regulatory and stem cell-like memory CD4+ T cells were sorted on a BD FACSAria II. Purity was above 98% for every sorted population. Right away, PBMCs were isolated by Lymphoprep density gradient centrifugation and were stained directly, with no culture step. So that batch effects would be minimized, each experiment stained and sorted samples in pairs, pairing one healthy donor with one patient. At the junction V is shortened by 4 bases and J by 2 bases; bases outside the gene matches: 14. Including cysteine and phenylalanine, the CDR3 has 18 amino acids. CDR3 DNA only is kept here, 54 bases in frame from base 1. CDR1 and CDR2 (SGHDT, YYEEEE) derive from the germline V gene. All of the isolated RNA was reverse transcribed with the High Capacity cDNA Reverse Transcription Kit, so expressed TCRB transcripts were sequenced. Naive, central memory and regulatory T cell samples underwent deep immunoSEQ sequencing, averaging around 3.7 million total reads per sample. After sorted cells were lysed in RLT buffer, RNA was extracted with DNase-treated RNeasy Micro or Mini kits, with the choice depending on cell number. Each cell subset was processed on its own to prevent cross-contamination, while patient and healthy donor samples were processed together. Using the immunoSEQ multiplex PCR, TCRB sequences were amplified from cDNA into 87-bp fragments spanning the CDR3 region. Sequencing of the amplicons was done on the Illumina HiSeq platform. The authors' pipeline ran thus. PCR bias was corrected computationally using synthetic template baselines, and reads within Hamming distance 2 were collapsed, with unmergeable singletons discarded. Reads were aligned against IMGT to assign V, D and J genes, CDR3 length and insertions or deletions at six rearrangement sites. Within each subset, clonotype counts were normalized to sorted cell number, after which true diversity and Gini coefficients were computed with the tcR R package. The overlap coefficient, calculated on TCRB nucleotide sequences, was used to quantify repertoire sharing. As stored in TCRdb, this immuneACCESS dataset retains in-frame rearrangements with V and J assigned. A fraction of the clones does not appear; measured against another copy, unresolved V genes explain less than half of the discrepancy, and the remainder lacks a known reason. The V and J calls and clone size come from that table; D and trimming were worked out from the DNA. This sample holds about 150,000 clones; around 10% were observed only once. Roughly 1.9% of the sample is held by the ten biggest clonotypes.

The chain links TRBV5-6 with TRBJ2-3, with 9 bases matching TRBD1. This receptor was identified in a man aged 18 to 35 in good health. The sample comprised central memory CD4+ T cells from blood. CDR3 reads: CASSPLARGQGITDTQYF. The nucleotide sequence is given as TGTGCCAGCAGCCCCCTCGCTAGAGGACAGGGGATCACAGATACGCAGTATTTT.